This T cell receptor beta chain was documented in a study of CXCR3-negative and CXCR3-positive naive CD8 T cells. TRB cDNA was prepared as libraries by UMI-labeled 5' RACE. From its re-call of the 5' RACE reads, TCRdb lists each CDR3 protein once, without DNA. The sample data list about 58,000 distinct CDR3 sequences. This CDR3 comprises 20 residues. This sequence originates from a human donor in good health. Some clones in this sample may be carry-over from other donors' samples. The V call is TRBV21-1, the J call TRBJ2-2; the D call of TRBD1 rests on TCRdb alone, since no DNA is present to check it. TRBV21-1 is flagged as a pseudogene. The sample comprised naive CXCR3- CD8+ T cells from blood. Subset reported: CD45RO-CCR7+CD27+CD95- naive CD8+ T cells lacking CXCR3 (TNR3-). The chain's CDR3 is CASSPRMRTGDSSTTGELFF.